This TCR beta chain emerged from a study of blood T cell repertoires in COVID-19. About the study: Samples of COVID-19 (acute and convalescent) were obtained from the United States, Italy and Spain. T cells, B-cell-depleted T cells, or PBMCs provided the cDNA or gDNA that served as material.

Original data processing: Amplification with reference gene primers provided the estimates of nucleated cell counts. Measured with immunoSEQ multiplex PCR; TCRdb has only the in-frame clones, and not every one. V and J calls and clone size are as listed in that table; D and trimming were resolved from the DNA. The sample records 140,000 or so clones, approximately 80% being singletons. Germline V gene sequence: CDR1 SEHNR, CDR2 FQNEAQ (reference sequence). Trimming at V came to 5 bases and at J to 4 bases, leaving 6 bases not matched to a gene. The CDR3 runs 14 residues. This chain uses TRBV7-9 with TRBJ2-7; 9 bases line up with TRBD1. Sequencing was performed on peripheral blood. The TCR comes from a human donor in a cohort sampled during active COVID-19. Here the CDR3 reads CASSPRDRVYEQYF. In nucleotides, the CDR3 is TGTGCCAGCAGCCCCCGGGACAGGGTTTACGAGCAGTACTTC. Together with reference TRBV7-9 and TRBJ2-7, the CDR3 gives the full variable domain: DTGVSQNPRHKITKRGQNVTFRCDPISEHNRLYWYRQTLGQGPEFLTYFQNEAQLEKSRLLSDRFSAERPKGSFSTLEIQRTEQGDSAMYLCASSPRDRVYEQYFGPGTRLTVT.